This T cell receptor beta chain came from a study of CD4 T cells in relation to SARS-CoV-2 and coronaviruses. Study in general: Convalescent donors were aged about 21 to 72, with median approximately 39 years. Notes on the study in general: Crossreactivity was assessed only for spike protein, not other viral proteins. In around 60% of donors, memory CD4+ clonotypes crossrecognized SARS-CoV-2 and at least one common cold coronavirus spike.

TCRdb's table, derived via immunoSEQ multiplex PCR, lists solely in-frame clones and lacks some. This sample has about 37,000 clones, with approximately 85% found just once. V was cut by 5 bases and J by 15 bases, with 18 bases left in between. The CDR3 sequence is 12 residues long. Germline CDR1 is MDHEN and CDR2 is SYDVKM. This clone was found a few times. Its target is unknown. Sequenced: memory CD4+ T cells from PBMCs. This TCR came from an adult with COVID-19. This chain uses TRBV28 with TRBJ2-3; D unresolved. Here the CDR3 reads CASSPIGFQPYF. The DNA for the CDR3 is TGTGCCAGCAGTCCCATCGGGTTTCAACCATATTTT. Complete variable domain (other parts from reference TRBV28 and TRBJ2-3): DVKVTQSSRYLVKRTGEKVFLECVQDMDHENMFWYRQDPGLGLRLIYFSYDVKMKEKGDIPEGYSVSREKKERFSLILESASTNQTSMYLCASSPIGFQPYFGPGTRLTVL.